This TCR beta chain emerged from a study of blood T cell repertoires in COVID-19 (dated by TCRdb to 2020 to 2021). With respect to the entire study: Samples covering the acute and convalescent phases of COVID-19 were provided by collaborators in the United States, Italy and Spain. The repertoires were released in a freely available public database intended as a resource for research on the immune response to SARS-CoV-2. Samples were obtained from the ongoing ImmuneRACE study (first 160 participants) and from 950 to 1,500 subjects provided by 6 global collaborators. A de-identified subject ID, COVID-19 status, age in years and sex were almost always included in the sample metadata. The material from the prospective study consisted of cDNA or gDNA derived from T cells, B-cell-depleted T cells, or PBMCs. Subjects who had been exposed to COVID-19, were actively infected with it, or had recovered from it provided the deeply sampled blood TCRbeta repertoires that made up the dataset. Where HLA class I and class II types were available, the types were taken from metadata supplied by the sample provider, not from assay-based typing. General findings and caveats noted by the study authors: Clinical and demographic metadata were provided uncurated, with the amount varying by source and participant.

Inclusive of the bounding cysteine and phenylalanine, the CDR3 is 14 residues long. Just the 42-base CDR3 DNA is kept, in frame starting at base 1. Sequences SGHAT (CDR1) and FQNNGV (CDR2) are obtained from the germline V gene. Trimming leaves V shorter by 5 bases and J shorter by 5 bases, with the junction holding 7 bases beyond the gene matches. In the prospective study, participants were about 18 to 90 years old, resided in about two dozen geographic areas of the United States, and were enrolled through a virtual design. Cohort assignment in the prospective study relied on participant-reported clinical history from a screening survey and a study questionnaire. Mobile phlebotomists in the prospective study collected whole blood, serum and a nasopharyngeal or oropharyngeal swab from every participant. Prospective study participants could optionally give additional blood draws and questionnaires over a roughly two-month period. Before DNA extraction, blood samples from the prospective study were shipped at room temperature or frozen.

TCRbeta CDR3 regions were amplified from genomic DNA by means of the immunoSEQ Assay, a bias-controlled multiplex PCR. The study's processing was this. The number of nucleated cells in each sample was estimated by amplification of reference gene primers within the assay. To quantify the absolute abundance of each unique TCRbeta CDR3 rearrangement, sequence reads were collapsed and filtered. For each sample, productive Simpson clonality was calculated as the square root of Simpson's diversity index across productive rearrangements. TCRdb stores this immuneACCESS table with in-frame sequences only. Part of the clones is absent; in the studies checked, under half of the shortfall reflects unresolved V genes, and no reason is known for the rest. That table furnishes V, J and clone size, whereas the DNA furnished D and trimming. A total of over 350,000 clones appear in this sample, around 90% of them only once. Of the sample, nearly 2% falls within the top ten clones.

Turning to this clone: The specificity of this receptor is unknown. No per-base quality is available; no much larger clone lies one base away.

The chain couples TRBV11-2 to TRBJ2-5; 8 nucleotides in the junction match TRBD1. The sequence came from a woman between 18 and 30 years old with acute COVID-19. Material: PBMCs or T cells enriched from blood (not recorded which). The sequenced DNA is TGTGCCAGCAGCAGCTTCACAGGGGGTGAGACCCAGTACTTC. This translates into CASSSFTGGETQYF. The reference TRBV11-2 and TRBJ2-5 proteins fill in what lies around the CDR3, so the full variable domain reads EAGVAQSPRYKIIEKRQSVAFWCNPISGHATLYWYQQILGQGPKLLIQFQNNGVVDDSQLPKDRFSAERLKGVDSTLKIQPAKLEDSAVYLCASSSFTGGETQYFGPGTRLLVL.